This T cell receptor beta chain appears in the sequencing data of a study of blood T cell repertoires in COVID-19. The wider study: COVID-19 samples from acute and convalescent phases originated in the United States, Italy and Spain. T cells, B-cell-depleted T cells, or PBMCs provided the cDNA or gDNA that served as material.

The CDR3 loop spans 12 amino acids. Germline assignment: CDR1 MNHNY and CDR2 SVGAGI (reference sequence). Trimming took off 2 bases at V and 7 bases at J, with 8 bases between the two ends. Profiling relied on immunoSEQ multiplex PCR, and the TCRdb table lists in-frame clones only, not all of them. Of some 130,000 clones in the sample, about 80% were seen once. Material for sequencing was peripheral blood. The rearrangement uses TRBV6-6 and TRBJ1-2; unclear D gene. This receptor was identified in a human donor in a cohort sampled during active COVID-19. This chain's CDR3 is CASSYDTLGYTF. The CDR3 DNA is TGTGCCAGCAGTTACGATACTCTTGGCTACACCTTC.